Included here is one TCR beta chain sequence, with context. Its target is unknown. CDR3 length: 12 residues. The germline V and J ends were trimmed by 4 bases and 7 bases, with 10 bases remaining between them. Germline V CDR1 and CDR2: SGHDN, FVKESK. These data belong to a study of T cell clones after liver transplantation. Study summary: A pre-transplant mixed lymphocyte reaction with TCRbeta sequencing defined graft-donor-reactive clones followed in post-transplant blood.

Method: immunoSEQ multiplex PCR; TCRdb's copy keeps in-frame clones and lacks some. This sample has some 75,000 clones, with over 70% found just once. Unstimulated PBMCs were sorted into CD3+CD4+ and CD3+CD8+ populations. The study, taken as a whole, reports: Circulating graft-donor-reactive CD4 TCRbeta sequences fell significantly post-transplant in most of the 8 subjects. Compared with third party-reactive sequences, donor-reactive ones declined more, independent of withdrawal success.

This receptor was identified in a human donor who received a liver transplant. Here the sequenced sample was CD4+ T cells from blood, taken before liver transplant. The rearrangement joins TRBV14 to TRBJ2-5; unclear D gene. The DNA of the CDR3 is TGTGCCAGCAGCCTCCTTGGGTGGACCCAGTACTTC. It codes for CASSLLGWTQYF.